The 18 T cell receptor beta chains below all came from one sample that was sequenced in a study of T cells in Graves' hyperthyroidism and ophthalmopathy. TCR beta CDR3 regions were amplified from RNA. HTBI primers were used for first-round RT-PCR of the TCR CDR3. TCRdb reprocessed the multiplex PCR reads with MiXCR, giving one entry per CDR3 protein. The data show fewer than 900,000 distinct CDR3 sequences, around a sixth seen once. What was sequenced was blood. The receptors come from a woman between 50 and 59 years old with Graves' hyperthyroidism that later progressed to Graves' ophthalmopathy.

A few counts support this clonotype. The chain is built from TRBV19 and TRBJ1-1; 7 bases match TRBD1. Germline CDR1 LNHDA, CDR2 SQIVND (reference sequence). This CDR3 contains 14 residues. Unmatched junction bases numbered 9, after V lost 4 bases and J lost 7 bases. In DNA form, the CDR3 reads TGTGCCAGTAGTAAAGACCCGGGACAGCTTGAAGCTTTCTTT. Residues: CASSKDPGQLEAFF.

This clonotype was seen at least ten times. The V gene is TRBV3-1, the J gene TRBJ2-1; the match to TRBD2 covers 10 bases. The germline CDR1 and CDR2 sequences are LGHDT and YNNKEL (reference sequence). V was clipped by 1 base and J by 3 bases; unmatched bases: 3. There are 16 residues in the CDR3. CDR3 nucleotides: TGTGCCAGCAGCCAAGGGCGACTAGCGGGCTACAATGAGCAGTTCTTC. Residues: CASSQGRLAGYNEQFF.

This clonotype was seen a few times. V usage is TRBV20-1 and J usage is TRBJ2-5; no clear D gene. CDR3 size: 15 residues. V shed 5 bases and J shed 0 bases, with 16 bases lying between them. From germline, CDR1 is DFQATT and CDR2 SNEGSKA (reference sequence). CDR3 loop: CSADTGGRNQETQYF. CDR3 nucleotides: TGCAGTGCTGATACTGGTGGACGCAACCAAGAGACCCAGTACTTC.

This chain connects TRBV6-2 or TRBV6-3 to TRBJ2-1, with 7 bases aligning to TRBD1. With V trimmed by 8 bases and J by 7 bases, 20 bases remained unmatched. The length of the CDR3 is 17 residues. The germline gives CDR1 MNHEY, CDR2 SVGEGT. CDR3 region: CASGDSEFRLGQNEQFF. CDR3 DNA sequence: TGTGCCAGCGGGGACAGTGAGTTCAGATTAGGACAAAATGAGCAGTTCTTC.

This clonotype has just a few counts. J is TRBJ2-1 and V is TRBV27; D is perhaps TRBD1 (6 bases). CDR1 and CDR2 (germline): MNHEY, SMNVEV (reference sequence). The CDR3 totals 13 residues. Trimming pared 2 bases from V and 8 bases from J, leaving 10 bases between. The CDR3 region is CASSLTGIYEQFF. CDR3 DNA sequence: TGTGCCAGCAGTTTAACAGGGATCTATGAGCAGTTCTTC.

The rearrangement links TRBV30 to TRBJ1-5; unclear D gene. CDR1 is GTSNPN, CDR2 SVGIG, per germline (reference sequence). The CDR3 is made up of 15 amino acids. V dropped 0 bases and J dropped 0 bases, with 9 bases sitting between them. The CDR3 DNA follows: TGTGCCTGGAGTGTAGGAGTGGATAGCAATCAGCCCCAGCATTTT. Translated: CAWSVGVDSNQPQHF.

The rearrangement links TRBV20-1 to TRBJ2-7, with a possible D match to TRBD2 (5 bases). The DNA end lines up better with TRBJ2-1; the J call may be wrong. Germline assignment: CDR1 DFQATT and CDR2 SNEGSKA (reference sequence). The CDR3 has 11 amino acids. This CDR3 is CSAGPDYEQFF. CDR3 DNA: TGCAGTGCAGGGCCCGACTACGAGCAGTTCTTC.

V usage is TRBV6-2 or TRBV6-3 and J usage is TRBJ1-2, with D unclear. V dropped 6 bases and J dropped 0 bases, with 8 bases sitting between them. Germline loops: CDR1 MNHEY, CDR2 SVGEGT. This CDR3 spans 13 amino acids. The CDR3 loop reads CASRRNSNYGYTF. As DNA, the CDR3 is TGTGCCAGCAGGAGGAACTCTAACTATGGCTACACCTTC.

V is TRBV6-1 and J is TRBJ1-1, with D unresolved. V lost 5 bases and J 0 bases, leaving 10 bases between the germline ends. Germline V lookup: CDR1 MNHNS, CDR2 SASEGT. The CDR3 loop spans 14 amino acids. CDR3 DNA: TGTGCCAGCAGTTTTTCGGTCCTGAACACTGAAGCTTTCTTT. Its translation is CASSFSVLNTEAFF.

Ten or more counts support this clonotype. This chain joins TRBV7-9 and TRBJ1-1; no clear D. Germline CDR1 SEHNR, CDR2 FQNEAQ (reference sequence). CDR3 size: 11 residues. The V end was cut by 5 bases, the J end by 6 bases, with 7 bases between. CDR3 loop: CASSLQSEAFF. The CDR3 DNA reads as TGTGCCAGCAGCCTCCAATCTGAAGCTTTCTTT.

This clonotype was detected a few times. This chain connects TRBV30 to TRBJ1-1; no firm D call. CDR3 length: 15 amino acids. Per the germline V gene, CDR1 is GTSNPN and CDR2 is SVGIG (reference sequence). Trimming shortened V by 1 base and J by 0 bases, and 12 bases separated the two germline ends. The CDR3 sequence is CAWSGPGMMNTEAFF. CDR3 in DNA: TGTGCCTGGAGTGGCCCCGGGATGATGAACACTGAAGCTTTCTTT.

V and J are TRBV4-1 and TRBJ2-3, with D unclear. This CDR3 contains 16 residues. Trimming shortened V by 1 base and J by 1 base, and 12 bases separated the two germline ends. CDR1 is MGHRA, CDR2 YSYEKL, per germline. CDR3 nucleotide sequence: TGCGCCAGCAGCCAAGTCCTCGCCGCAGGCACAGATACGCAGTATTTT. Translated: CASSQVLAAGTDTQYF.

Note on this clonotype: This may stem from a read error, because a much larger clone lies one nucleotide away. The rearrangement joins TRBV7-6 to TRBJ2-3; tentative D call: TRBD2 (6 bases). This CDR3 region has 15 residues. In germline, CDR1 is SGHVS, CDR2 FNYEAQ. Trimming shortened V by 5 bases and J by 6 bases, and 18 bases separated the two germline ends. The CDR3 protein is CASSAHGGSDDTQYF. CDR3 coding DNA: TGTGCCAGCAGCGCCCATGGAGGGTCGGATGATACGCAGTATTTT.

The V and J genes are TRBV5-1 and TRBJ2-6, with 9 bases aligning to TRBD1. V shed 2 bases, J shed 0 bases, and the junction held 3 bases outside the gene matches. The CDR3 is 17 residues long. Per the germline V gene, CDR1 is SGHRS and CDR2 is YFSETQ. CDR3 sequence (DNA): TGCGCCAGCAGCTTACGGGACAGGGACTCTGGGGCCAACGTCCTGACTTTC. Translation: CASSLRDRDSGANVLTF.

The V and J genes are TRBV7-6 and TRBJ2-1, with D perhaps matching TRBD1 or TRBD2 (5 bases each). Germline CDR1 SGHVS, CDR2 FNYEAQ. CDR3 length equals 16 residues. V dropped 2 bases and J dropped 4 bases, with 15 bases sitting between them. The CDR3 here is CASSLRSGPLYNEQFF. The CDR3 coding sequence is TGTGCCAGCAGCTTACGGTCGGGACCCCTTTACAATGAGCAGTTCTTC.

This clonotype occurred a few times. V is TRBV5-1 and J is TRBJ1-2; maybe TRBD1 (6 bases). Deletions cut 2 bases from V and 4 bases from J, with 15 bases between. This CDR3 contains 15 residues. The germline V gene has CDR1 SGHRS and CDR2 YFSETQ. The CDR3 DNA reads TGCGCCAGCAGCTTAGTGGGACATTCGGCCTATGGCTACACCTTC. Its translation is CASSLVGHSAYGYTF.

This clonotype has at least ten counts. V gene TRBV20-1 combines with J gene TRBJ1-4; a weak D match, TRBD1 (5 bases). V was clipped by 3 bases and J by 7 bases, with 18 bases between them. In germline, CDR1 is DFQATT, CDR2 SNEGSKA (reference sequence). The CDR3 consists of 15 residues. The CDR3 DNA follows: TGCAGTGCTAGCCGCCTTAGAGGGGCGGGTGAAAAACTGTTTTTT. Protein product: CSASRLRGAGEKLFF.

The J gene is TRBJ1-1, the V gene TRBV4-2; no definite D call. Germline V gene lookup returns CDR1 LGHNA and CDR2 YNFKEQ. The CDR3 has 14 amino acids. Trimming took off 0 bases at V and 3 bases at J, with 8 bases between the two ends. The DNA for the CDR3 is TGTGCCAGCAGCCAAGAAATCCAGTACACTGAAGCTTTCTTT. It specifies CASSQEIQYTEAFF.